Listed here are 11 T cell receptor beta chains from one sample, sequenced in a study of shared clonotypes between healthy human individuals. Clones were sequenced by immunoSEQ multiplex PCR, and TCRdb holds only the in-frame ones, with some missing. There are a few million clones in the sample; roughly 93% occur only once, and roughly 0.36% lies in the top ten. The source material was naive CD4+ T cells from PBMCs. Subset of the sample: CD45RA+ positively selected. The origin of the receptors is a man aged 18 to 30 in good health. Some clones in this sample may be carry-over from other donors' samples.

This rearrangement joins TRBV15 to TRBJ2-7; D unresolved. The V gene's germline CDR1 is LNHNV and CDR2 YYDKDF (reference sequence). V was shortened by 2 bases and J by 0 bases, with 5 bases between the two germline ends. The CDR3 spans 13 residues. CDR3 region: CATSRRISYEQYF. The CDR3 bases are TGTGCCACCAGCAGACGGATCTCCTACGAGCAGTACTTC.

This clone was found a few times. V and J are TRBV7-2 and TRBJ1-5; no clear D gene. The CDR3 covers 14 residues. The germline V gene encodes CDR1 SGHTA and CDR2 FQGNSA. Deletions cut 1 base from V and 11 bases from J, with 15 bases between. The DNA for the CDR3 is TGTGCCAGCAGCTTAGAAGCGGTGGCAGCGACCCAGCATTTT. As protein: CASSLEAVAATQHF.

V is TRBV5-1 and J is TRBJ2-5, with 8 bases identical to TRBD2. V was pared by 5 bases and J by 4 bases, with 16 bases of the junction left unmatched. CDR1 and CDR2 from the germline V gene are SGHRS and YFSETQ. The CDR3 loop spans 17 amino acids. The CDR3 loop reads CASRNGAGAGVIETQYF. In nucleotides, the CDR3 is TGCGCCAGCAGGAACGGGGCAGGAGCGGGAGTGATAGAGACCCAGTACTTC.

The V and J genes are TRBV5-4 and TRBJ2-1; 8 nucleotides line up with TRBD2. Germline V gene sequence: CDR1 SGHNT, CDR2 YYREEE (reference sequence). V gave up 1 base and J gave up 4 bases; unmatched junction bases: 4. CDR3 length: 15 residues. CDR3 DNA sequence: TGTGCCAGCAGCTTGAATAGCGGGACATACAATGAGCAGTTCTTC. Protein product: CASSLNSGTYNEQFF.

The chain links TRBV11-2 to TRBJ2-1; D may be TRBD1 (5 bases). The V gene's germline CDR1 is SGHAT and CDR2 FQNNGV. Trimming removed 5 bases at V and 1 base at J, with 12 bases between. This CDR3 is 15 amino acids long. CDR3 coding DNA: TGTGCCAGCAGCACCGAGGCAGGGTCCTACAATGAGCAGTTCTTC. This gives the protein CASSTEAGSYNEQFF. Drawing the rest from reference TRBV11-2 and TRBJ2-1, the complete variable domain is EAGVAQSPRYKIIEKRQSVAFWCNPISGHATLYWYQQILGQGPKLLIQFQNNGVVDDSQLPKDRFSAERLKGVDSTLKIQPAKLEDSAVYLCASSTEAGSYNEQFFGPGTRLTVL.

The chain couples TRBV10-3 to TRBJ1-2; a weak D match, TRBD1 (6 bases). The CDR3 is 16 amino acids. Germline V gene data show CDR1 as ENHRY and CDR2 as SYGVKD. The V end lost 4 bases, the J end lost 7 bases, and 22 bases lay between the germline ends. CDR3 nucleotides: TGTGCCATCAGTGCGAGGACAGACTCTGTTGGAGGTGGCTACACCTTC. Its protein product is CAISARTDSVGGGYTF.

Of note for this clone: One end of the junction fails to match germline, which may point to a read error. The V and J genes are TRBV5-1 and TRBJ1-2, with D possibly TRBD1 on 6 matching bases. The CDR3 is 15 residues long. The germline gives CDR1 SGHRS, CDR2 YFSETQ. DNA of the CDR3: TGCGCCGGCAGCTCCGGGACACAGGGAACCTATGGCTACACCTTC. Residues: CAGSSGTQGTYGYTF.

V and J are TRBV11-3 and TRBJ2-2; a weak D match, TRBD2 (5 bases). Trimming removed 4 bases at V and 5 bases at J, with 20 bases between. The CDR3 covers 17 residues. Germline V CDR1 and CDR2: SGHNT, YENEEA. This CDR3 reads CASSSTLTRQTTGELFF. The DNA of the CDR3 is TGTGCCAGCAGCTCGACCTTAACTAGACAAACTACCGGGGAGCTGTTTTTT.

The J gene is TRBJ2-1, the V gene TRBV5-1; TRBD2 matches at 11 bases. Trimming removed 5 bases from V and 2 bases from J; junction bases left unmatched: 6. Germline CDR1 SGHRS, CDR2 YFSETQ. The CDR3 totals 16 residues. The CDR3 loop is CASRVSSGGPYNEQFF. CDR3 nucleotides: TGCGCCAGCAGAGTTTCTAGCGGGGGGCCCTACAATGAGCAGTTCTTC.

The J gene is TRBJ1-3, the V gene TRBV29-1; 7 bases match TRBD1. Looked up from germline, CDR1 is SQVTM and CDR2 is ANQGSEA. With V trimmed by 5 bases and J by 3 bases, 4 bases remained unmatched. The CDR3 consists of 13 residues. Written as DNA, the CDR3 is TGCAGCGTTACGTCAGGGGGTGGAAACACCATATATTTT. This gives the protein CSVTSGGGNTIYF.

This clone was seen once. The CDR3 region has the DNA TGTGCCAGTCAGGAGGGGAGTAGCAATCAGCCCCAGCATTTT. Translated, it gives CASQEGSSNQPQHF. The chain links TRBV6-1 to TRBJ1-5, with a possible D match to TRBD1 (5 bases). Germline values: CDR1 MNHNS, CDR2 SASEGT. This CDR3 has 14 amino acids. The V and J ends lost 9 bases and 0 bases respectively, with 12 bases between them.